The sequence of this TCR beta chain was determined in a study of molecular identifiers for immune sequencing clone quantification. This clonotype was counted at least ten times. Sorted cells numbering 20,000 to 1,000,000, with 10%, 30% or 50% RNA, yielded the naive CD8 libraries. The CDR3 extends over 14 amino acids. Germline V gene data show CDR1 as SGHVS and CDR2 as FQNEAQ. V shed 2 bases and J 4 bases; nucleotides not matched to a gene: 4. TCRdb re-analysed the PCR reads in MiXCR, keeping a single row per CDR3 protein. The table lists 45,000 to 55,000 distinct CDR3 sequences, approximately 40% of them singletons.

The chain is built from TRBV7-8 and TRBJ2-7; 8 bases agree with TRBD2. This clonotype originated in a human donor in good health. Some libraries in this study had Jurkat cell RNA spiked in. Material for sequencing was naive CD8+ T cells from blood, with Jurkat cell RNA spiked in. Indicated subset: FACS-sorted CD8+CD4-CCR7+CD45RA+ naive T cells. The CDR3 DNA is TGTGCCAGCAGCTTATCAGCGGGAGTTTACGAGCAGTACTTC. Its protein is CASSLSAGVYEQYF.